The source of this TCR beta chain is a study of blood T cells in healthy people across ages. Whole-study findings and limits: With unsorted PBMCs, a conclusive comparison of naive versus antigen-experienced cells was not possible. There was no known CMV status for donors, so expanded clonotype changes were possibly confounded. Diversity estimates from one million T cells were considered underestimates.

The CDR3 covers 9 residues. Trimming shortened V by 8 bases and J by 10 bases, and 9 bases separated the two germline ends. The germline CDR1 and CDR2 sequences are DFQATT and SNEGSKA (reference sequence). Isolation recovered at least 7 million PBMCs from every sample. This clonotype was observed a few times. Its antigen is not known. A J-beta primer mix and a sample-barcoded 5' primer were used in a second PCR of about 6 to 12 cycles. Each CDR3 protein is one row after TCRdb ran MiXCR on the 5' RACE reads. This sample has 1.5 million to 2 million distinct CDR3 sequences, with 49% found just once. The V call is TRBV20-1, the J call TRBJ2-1; D is uncertain. The source of this sequence is a woman aged 40 to 49 in good health. The specimen was blood. CDR3 bases: TGCAGTCTCGCCGGGGAGCAGTTCTTC. It translates to CSLAGEQFF.